This passage covers 9 T cell receptor beta chains from one sample sequenced in a study of blood T cell repertoires in COVID-19. Assay: immunoSEQ multiplex PCR; the TCRdb copy retains only in-frame clones and omits some. Of under 250,000 clones listed, 81% are singletons. The specimen was PBMCs or T cells enriched from blood (not recorded which). The receptors derive from a woman in her forties or fifties with acute COVID-19.

The J gene is TRBJ1-3, the V gene TRBV14; D unresolved. CDR1 SGHDN and CDR2 FVKESK come from the germline V gene. V lost 1 base and J lost 0, with 13 bases in between. CDR3 size: 17 residues. CDR3 sequence reads: CASSQVGEEDSGNTIYF. In DNA, the CDR3 is TGTGCCAGCAGCCAAGTGGGAGAGGAAGACTCTGGAAACACCATATATTTT.

V gene TRBV27 combines with J gene TRBJ2-7; 9 bases line up with TRBD2. V lost 2 bases to trimming and J lost 1 base; unmatched junction nucleotides: 3. The germline V gene has CDR1 MNHEY and CDR2 SMNVEV (reference sequence). The length of the CDR3 is 15 residues. CDR3 DNA sequence: TGTGCCAGCAGTTTAGAGACTAGCGGTTCCTACGAGCAGTACTTC. Amino acids: CASSLETSGSYEQYF.

The chain couples TRBV9 to TRBJ2-7; a possible D gene is TRBD1 (6 bases). V was trimmed by 4 bases and J by 0 bases, leaving 20 bases between them. Germline-derived CDR1 and CDR2 are SGDLS and YYNGEE. This CDR3 spans 17 amino acids. The CDR3 nucleotides are TGTGCCAGCAGCAAAAAAGATAGGACAGACAGCTCCTACGAGCAGTACTTC. Its translation is CASSKKDRTDSSYEQYF. Combining the CDR3 with reference TRBV9 and TRBJ2-7 gives the whole variable domain DSGVTQTPKHLITATGQRVTLRCSPRSGDLSVYWYQQSLDQGLQFLIQYYNGEERAKGNILERFSAQQFPDLHSELNLSSLELGDSALYFCASSKKDRTDSSYEQYFGPGTRLTVT.

CDR3 coding DNA: TGTGCCAGCAGCTTAAACAGGGGGCTGGCTGGAAACACCATATATTTT. Encoded protein: CASSLNRGLAGNTIYF. The rearrangement links TRBV5-4 to TRBJ1-3; 9 bases match TRBD1. This CDR3 is 16 amino acids long. The junction had 5 bases not matched to a gene; V was cut back by 2 bases and J by 2 bases. Germline CDR1 is SGHNT and CDR2 is YYREEE (reference sequence).

This sequence joins TRBV7-9 and TRBJ2-1; D perhaps matches TRBD1 (5 bases). Looked up from germline, CDR1 is SEHNR and CDR2 is FQNEAQ (reference sequence). V was clipped by 5 bases and J by 12 bases, with 14 bases between them. The CDR3 extends over 12 amino acids. CDR3 DNA sequence: TGTGCCAGCAGCCCTGGAGACCAGGGGCAGTTCTTC. It specifies CASSPGDQGQFF.

V gene TRBV4-1 combines with J gene TRBJ1-4, with 7 bases aligning to TRBD1. Germline lookup yields CDR1 MGHRA and CDR2 YSYEKL. This CDR3 has 16 residues. With V trimmed by 0 bases and J by 5 bases, 6 bases remained unmatched. The CDR3 protein is CASSQDGTRGNEKLFF. DNA of the CDR3: TGCGCCAGCAGCCAAGATGGAACCAGGGGGAATGAAAAACTGTTTTTT.

This clone came up once. The chain uses TRBV18 and TRBJ2-5, with TRBD1 matching 9 bases. Per the germline V gene, CDR1 is KGHSH and CDR2 is LQKENI. The trim removed 4 bases at V and 5 bases at J, leaving 11 bases unmatched. The length of the CDR3 is 16 residues. This CDR3 is CASSQIPGQGSETQYF. Written as DNA, the CDR3 is TGTGCCAGCTCACAGATACCGGGACAGGGTTCGGAGACCCAGTACTTC. The full variable domain, rest sourced from reference TRBV18 and TRBJ2-5, is NAGVMQNPRHLVRRRGQEARLRCSPMKGHSHVYWYRQLPEEGLKFMVYLQKENIIDESGMPKERFSAEFPKEGPSILRIQQVVRGDSAAYFCASSQIPGQGSETQYFGPGTRLLVL.

This chain's CDR3 is CASSLTTQETQYF. DNA of the CDR3: TGTGCCAGCAGCTTAACTACCCAAGAGACCCAGTACTTC. This chain uses TRBV7-7 with TRBJ2-5; D uncertain. The germline V gene has CDR1 SSHAT and CDR2 FNYEAQ (reference sequence). The V and J ends lost 2 bases and 1 base respectively, with 5 bases between them. This CDR3 comprises 13 residues.

The chain carries TRBV4-2 and TRBJ1-5, with unresolved D. Trimming shortened V by 0 bases and J by 2 bases, and 8 bases separated the two germline ends. The CDR3 consists of 15 residues. Looked up from germline, CDR1 is LGHNA and CDR2 is YNFKEQ. The CDR3 is CASSQDPQGNQPQHF. In DNA form, the CDR3 reads TGTGCCAGCAGCCAAGATCCCCAGGGCAATCAGCCCCAGCATTTT.